The rows below give T cell receptor beta chains drawn from one sample of a study of T cell responses to AZD1222 COVID-19 vaccine. Assay used: immunoSEQ multiplex PCR; TCRdb lists only in-frame clones, some missing. The sample records 250,000 to 300,000 clones, almost 95% being singletons. Sequencing was performed on peripheral blood, taken 28 days after the second AZD1222 dose. These receptors were collected from an adult who received the AZD1222 COVID-19 vaccine. CDR3s include the opening cysteine and the closing phenylalanine or tryptophan. The D gene is left open where the match is weak. Not all rows give a size; the values are once, few, many and, for expanded clones, a class.

j_gene: TRBJ2-6
abundance: -
d_gene: -
v_gene: TRBV4-2
CDR3nt: TGTGCCAGCAGCCAAGAATCGGCAGGTGGGGCCAACGTCCTGACTTTC
CDR3aa: CASSQESAGGANVLTF

j_gene: TRBJ2-1
abundance: -
d_gene: TRBD1
v_gene: TRBV19
CDR3nt: TGTGCCAGTAACCCGGGACAGGGGGCCGGTGAGCAGTTCTTC
CDR3aa: CASNPGQGAGEQFF

j_gene: TRBJ1-1
abundance: -
d_gene: -
v_gene: TRBV3-1/TRBV3-2
CDR3nt: TGTGCCAGCAGCCAAGTCCAGAACACTGAAGCTTTCTTT
CDR3aa: CASSQVQNTEAFF

j_gene: TRBJ2-5
abundance: -
d_gene: -
v_gene: TRBV7-6
CDR3nt: TGTGCCAGCAGTTTCGACAGCTACCAAGAGACCCAGTACTTC
CDR3aa: CASSFDSYQETQYF

j_gene: TRBJ2-1
abundance: -
d_gene: -
v_gene: TRBV28
CDR3nt: TGTGCCAGCAGTGGGTGGCGGGCGAGCTCCTACAATGAGCAGTTCTTC
CDR3aa: CASSGWRASSYNEQFF

j_gene: TRBJ1-3
abundance: -
d_gene: -
v_gene: TRBV9
CDR3nt: TGTGCCAGCAGCGTAGCGACCGCTGGAAACACCATATATTTT
CDR3aa: CASSVATAGNTIYF

j_gene: TRBJ2-3
abundance: -
d_gene: -
v_gene: TRBV7-8
CDR3nt: TGTGCCAGCAGCCCCCGGGGAGATACGCAGTATTTT
CDR3aa: CASSPRGDTQYF

j_gene: TRBJ2-7
abundance: -
d_gene: -
v_gene: TRBV7-2
CDR3nt: TGTGCCAGCAGCTTAGACGGAAACTCCTACGAGCAGTACTTC
CDR3aa: CASSLDGNSYEQYF

j_gene: TRBJ1-4
abundance: -
d_gene: TRBD1
v_gene: TRBV28
CDR3nt: TGTGCCAGCAGGGATACAGGGGGCCCTAATGAAAAACTGTTTTTT
CDR3aa: CASRDTGGPNEKLFF

j_gene: TRBJ2-7
abundance: once
d_gene: TRBD1
v_gene: TRBV12-3/TRBV12-4
CDR3nt: TGTGCCAGCATTGGACAGGCCTACGAGCAGTACTTC
CDR3aa: CASIGQAYEQYF

j_gene: TRBJ2-1
abundance: -
d_gene: TRBD2
v_gene: TRBV28
CDR3nt: TGTGCCAGCAGTCCCGCCGGGACTAGCGGGAAAAATGAGCAGTTCTTC
CDR3aa: CASSPAGTSGKNEQFF

j_gene: TRBJ2-1
abundance: -
d_gene: -
v_gene: TRBV24-1
CDR3nt: TGTGCCACCAGTGACGGGAAGGGGGACGTCTACAATGAGCAGTTCTTC
CDR3aa: CATSDGKGDVYNEQFF

j_gene: TRBJ1-3
abundance: -
d_gene: -
v_gene: TRBV11-2
CDR3nt: TGTGCCAGCAGCTTAGGGGACACCATATATTTT
CDR3aa: CASSLGDTIYF

j_gene: TRBJ1-5
abundance: -
d_gene: -
v_gene: TRBV12-1
CDR3nt: TGTGCCAGCAGTTTCCCTCGACAGGGTCAGCGGCAGCCCCAGCATTTT
CDR3aa: CASSFPRQGQRQPQHF

j_gene: TRBJ2-7
abundance: -
d_gene: -
v_gene: TRBV5-1
CDR3nt: TGCGCCAGCAGAAAAGGAGGACGGACTCGGGACGAGCAGTACTTC
CDR3aa: CASRKGGRTRDEQYF

j_gene: TRBJ1-1
abundance: -
d_gene: TRBD1
v_gene: TRBV7-2
CDR3nt: TGTGCCAGCAGCTTAGGGACAGGGAGGAACACTGAAGCTTTCTTT
CDR3aa: CASSLGTGRNTEAFF

j_gene: TRBJ1-2
abundance: -
d_gene: -
v_gene: TRBV19
CDR3nt: TGTGCCAGTAGGAATTCAGGGTCCAACTATGGCTACACCTTC
CDR3aa: CASRNSGSNYGYTF

j_gene: TRBJ2-3
abundance: once
d_gene: TRBD2
v_gene: TRBV28
CDR3nt: TGTGCCAGCACCCCTAGCGGGAGTCCAGATACGCAGTATTTT
CDR3aa: CASTPSGSPDTQYF

j_gene: TRBJ1-3
abundance: -
d_gene: -
v_gene: TRBV2
CDR3nt: TGTGCCAGCAGTGAGGAGGAAAACACCATATATTTT
CDR3aa: CASSEEENTIYF

j_gene: TRBJ2-7
abundance: -
d_gene: -
v_gene: TRBV3-1/TRBV3-2
CDR3nt: TGTGCCAGCAGCCGTCGAAGCTCCTACGAGCAGTACTTC
CDR3aa: CASSRRSSYEQYF

j_gene: TRBJ1-3
abundance: -
d_gene: TRBD1
v_gene: TRBV5-8
CDR3nt: TGTGCCAGCAGCTTGGGGACAGGGCGAAACACCATATATTTT
CDR3aa: CASSLGTGRNTIYF

j_gene: TRBJ2-3
abundance: -
d_gene: -
v_gene: TRBV7-8
CDR3nt: TGTGCCAGCAGCTCCAGGGCCCCGACGCAGTATTTT
CDR3aa: CASSSRAPTQYF

j_gene: TRBJ2-7
abundance: -
d_gene: -
v_gene: TRBV9
CDR3nt: TGTGCCAGCAGCGTAGCTCCAGGGGTGCTGTACGAGCAGTACTTC
CDR3aa: CASSVAPGVLYEQYF

j_gene: TRBJ2-7
abundance: -
d_gene: TRBD2
v_gene: TRBV5-6
CDR3nt: TGTGCCAGCAGCTTCGCCGGGCGGGAGGTTATGGCCGAGCAGTACTTC
CDR3aa: CASSFAGREVMAEQYF

j_gene: TRBJ2-2
abundance: -
d_gene: TRBD2
v_gene: TRBV9
CDR3nt: TGTGCCAGCAGCGTAGAGGATAGCGGGAGTACAGGGGAGCTGTTTTTT
CDR3aa: CASSVEDSGSTGELFF

j_gene: TRBJ1-6
abundance: once
d_gene: -
v_gene: TRBV19
CDR3nt: TGTGCCAGTAGCTCGGGACGGTATAATTCACCCCTCCACTTT
CDR3aa: CASSSGRYNSPLHF

j_gene: TRBJ2-7
abundance: -
d_gene: -
v_gene: TRBV18
CDR3nt: TGTGCCAGCTCACCCCCCGACAACACCTACGAGCAGTACTTC
CDR3aa: CASSPPDNTYEQYF

j_gene: TRBJ2-7
abundance: -
d_gene: TRBD1
v_gene: TRBV10-2
CDR3nt: TGCGCCAGCAACCGGGACAGGAAAGGTTACGAGCAGTACTTC
CDR3aa: CASNRDRKGYEQYF

j_gene: TRBJ2-4
abundance: -
d_gene: TRBD2
v_gene: TRBV10-3
CDR3nt: TGTGCCATTAGAGCGGGGATAGCCAAAAACATTCAGTACTTC
CDR3aa: CAIRAGIAKNIQYF

j_gene: TRBJ1-2
abundance: -
d_gene: TRBD1
v_gene: TRBV24-1
CDR3nt: TGTGCCACCAGACCTGGGACAGGACTCTATGGCTACACCTTC
CDR3aa: CATRPGTGLYGYTF

j_gene: TRBJ1-1
abundance: -
d_gene: -
v_gene: TRBV6-5
CDR3nt: TGTGCCAGCATCTCACCAAGTCTCATGAACACTGAAGCTTTCTTT
CDR3aa: CASISPSLMNTEAFF

j_gene: TRBJ2-7
abundance: -
d_gene: -
v_gene: TRBV20-1
CDR3nt: TGCAGTGCTCTCAACTACGAGCAGTACTTC
CDR3aa: CSALNYEQYF

j_gene: TRBJ2-3
abundance: -
d_gene: TRBD2
v_gene: TRBV11-3
CDR3nt: TGTGCCAGCAGCTATAGCGGGAGCACAGATACGCAGTATTTT
CDR3aa: CASSYSGSTDTQYF

j_gene: TRBJ2-7
abundance: -
d_gene: -
v_gene: TRBV15
CDR3nt: TGTGCCACCAGCAGAGACAGGGTCTCCTACGAGCAGTACTTC
CDR3aa: CATSRDRVSYEQYF

j_gene: TRBJ1-1
abundance: -
d_gene: -
v_gene: TRBV4-3
CDR3nt: TGCGCCAGCAGCTCCAAGGGGGTTGGCACTGAAGCTTTCTTT
CDR3aa: CASSSKGVGTEAFF

j_gene: TRBJ1-1
abundance: -
d_gene: -
v_gene: TRBV20-1
CDR3nt: TGCAGTGCTAGTCCGGTCCTGACGGTGAACACTGAAGCTTTCTTT
CDR3aa: CSASPVLTVNTEAFF

j_gene: TRBJ2-1
abundance: -
d_gene: TRBD2
v_gene: TRBV11-2
CDR3nt: TGTGCCAGCAGCTCATTAGCGGGAGGGCCTGGTGAGCAGTTCTTC
CDR3aa: CASSSLAGGPGEQFF

j_gene: TRBJ2-5
abundance: -
d_gene: -
v_gene: TRBV19
CDR3nt: TGTGCCAGTACCCGACGCGGCCAGGTCCAAGAGACCCAGTACTTC
CDR3aa: CASTRRGQVQETQYF

j_gene: TRBJ1-4
abundance: -
d_gene: TRBD1
v_gene: TRBV9
CDR3nt: TGTGCCAGCAGTTTCGGGACAGGGGGTGAAAAACTGTTTTTT
CDR3aa: CASSFGTGGEKLFF

j_gene: TRBJ2-1
abundance: once
d_gene: -
v_gene: TRBV7-9
CDR3nt: TGTGCCAGCAGCGAACAGGGAGTGCCCAATGAGCAGTTCTTC
CDR3aa: CASSEQGVPNEQFF

j_gene: TRBJ1-1
abundance: once
d_gene: -
v_gene: TRBV6-5
CDR3nt: TGTGCCAGCAGTACCCGGGGGACGAACACTGAAGCTTTCTTT
CDR3aa: CASSTRGTNTEAFF

j_gene: TRBJ2-7
abundance: -
d_gene: -
v_gene: TRBV20-1
CDR3nt: TGCAGCGCCAGAACCTACGAGCAGTACTTC
CDR3aa: CSARTYEQYF

j_gene: TRBJ1-2
abundance: -
d_gene: TRBD1
v_gene: TRBV2
CDR3nt: TGTGCCAGCAGCACAGGGGATGGCTACACCTTC
CDR3aa: CASSTGDGYTF

j_gene: TRBJ1-1
abundance: -
d_gene: -
v_gene: TRBV18
CDR3nt: TGTGCCAGCTCACCACCCGATCTAGGGACTGAAGCTTTCTTT
CDR3aa: CASSPPDLGTEAFF

j_gene: TRBJ2-7
abundance: -
d_gene: -
v_gene: TRBV6-5
CDR3nt: TGTGCCAGCAGCCAAGGGTACTACGAGCAGTACTTC
CDR3aa: CASSQGYYEQYF

j_gene: TRBJ2-7
abundance: -
d_gene: -
v_gene: TRBV15
CDR3nt: TGTGCCACCAGCAGAGATAAGGGGCTAGCATCCTACGAGCAGTACTTC
CDR3aa: CATSRDKGLASYEQYF

j_gene: TRBJ2-7
abundance: -
d_gene: TRBD2
v_gene: TRBV5-4
CDR3nt: TGTGCCAGCAGCTTTAGCGGGAGTGCCTACGAGCAGTACTTC
CDR3aa: CASSFSGSAYEQYF

j_gene: TRBJ1-2
abundance: -
d_gene: -
v_gene: TRBV5-4
CDR3nt: TGTGCCAGCAGCTTGGACCGGTATGGCTACACCTTC
CDR3aa: CASSLDRYGYTF